This T cell receptor beta chain originates from a study of blood T cell repertoires in COVID-19 (dated by TCRdb to 2020 to 2022). At the level of the whole study: Samples covering the acute and convalescent phases of COVID-19 were provided by collaborators in the United States, Italy and Spain. The prospective study material was composed of cDNA or gDNA derived from T cells, B-cell-depleted T cells, or PBMCs. Deeply sampled blood TCRbeta repertoires from subjects exposed to, actively infected with, or recovered from COVID-19 were included in the dataset. A freely available public database, intended as a resource for researchers studying the immune response to SARS-CoV-2, is where the repertoires were released. The samples were drawn from the first 160 participants of the ongoing ImmuneRACE study and from more than 1,000 subjects provided by 6 global collaborators. Nearly every sample came with metadata listing a de-identified subject ID, COVID-19 status, age in years and sex. Where HLA class I and class II types were available, the types were taken from metadata supplied by the sample provider, not from assay-based typing. General conclusions and limits of the study: The amount of clinical and demographic metadata varied by source and participant and was provided uncurated.

TCRbeta CDR3 regions were amplified from genomic DNA by means of the immunoSEQ Assay, a bias-controlled multiplex PCR. Concerning the study's data processing: Nucleated cell counts per sample were estimated from amplification of reference gene primers within the assay. To quantify the absolute abundance of each unique TCRbeta CDR3 rearrangement, sequence reads were collapsed and filtered. For each sample, productive Simpson clonality was calculated by taking the square root of Simpson's diversity index across productive rearrangements. TCRdb holds this immuneACCESS table with in-frame rearrangements only. Some clones are missing; in checked studies, unresolved V genes explain under half, and the rest has no known cause. Clone size and the V and J calls come from that table; the DNA yielded D and trimming. The sample table records approximately 160,000 clones; around four fifths of these occur just once. Approximately 2.8% of the sample goes to the ten largest clones.

Whole blood was collected in K2EDTA tubes by collaborating institutions according to the institutions' own protocols. For TCRbeta analysis, collaborators shipped samples in one of three forms: frozen whole blood, isolated PBMCs, or DNA extracted from either of those sample types. Its CDR3 holds 20 amino acids, cysteine through phenylalanine. CDR3 DNA is the only sequence kept; it has 60 bases, read in frame from the first base. Based on the germline V gene, the CDR1 and CDR2 sequences are SGHAT and FQNNGV. The V end loses 0 bases and the J end loses 2 bases, and a stretch of 26 bases separates them. With regard to this clone: Its antigen remains unidentified. It has no much larger one-base neighbor in the sample; base qualities were not kept.

The TCR originated in a man between 65 and 85 years old with acute or convalescent COVID-19. What was sequenced was peripheral blood. The chain links TRBV11-2 with TRBJ2-7, with no confident D gene call. CDR3 sequence: CASSLDTGKVEASTAYEQYF. At the DNA level, the sequence is TGTGCCAGCAGCTTAGATACTGGCAAGGTGGAAGCCTCAACAGCCTACGAGCAGTACTTC. The full variable domain, with segments outside the CDR3 supplied by the reference TRBV11-2 and TRBJ2-7 proteins, appears as EAGVAQSPRYKIIEKRQSVAFWCNPISGHATLYWYQQILGQGPKLLIQFQNNGVVDDSQLPKDRFSAERLKGVDSTLKIQPAKLEDSAVYLCASSLDTGKVEASTAYEQYFGPGTRLTVT.